This TCR beta chain was profiled in a study of T-cell memory formation after mild COVID-19. Background on the study: Across donors, TCR clusters were largely donor specific.

Comment on this clonotype: Its specificity is unknown.

The CDR3 runs to 15 residues. V was pared by 0 bases and J by 4 bases, with 12 bases between. The germline CDR1 and CDR2 sequences are LGHNA and YSLEER. Constant-segment primers were used for 5'RACE, and the resulting TCR alpha and TCR beta cDNA libraries carried sample barcodes and UMIs. TCRdb used MiXCR to reprocess the 5' RACE reads, holding one entry per CDR3 protein. In the table there are 380,000 or so distinct CDR3 sequences, roughly 15% of which are singletons. Study results and limitations: Among CD4+ contracting clones, most were CM and EM, and CD8+ ones EMRA.

The chain is built from TRBV4-3 and TRBJ1-2, with D possibly matching TRBD1 (5 bases). Sequencing used PBMCs or a T cell subset sorted from them (not recorded which). This sequence was found in a man between 18 and 29 years old who had mild COVID-19 (a few samples of this study predate the infection). Cell type and time point are not known. The CDR3 protein is CASSQDLGTLYGYTF. The CDR3 DNA reads as TGCGCCAGCAGCCAAGACCTAGGGACCCTCTATGGCTACACCTTC.